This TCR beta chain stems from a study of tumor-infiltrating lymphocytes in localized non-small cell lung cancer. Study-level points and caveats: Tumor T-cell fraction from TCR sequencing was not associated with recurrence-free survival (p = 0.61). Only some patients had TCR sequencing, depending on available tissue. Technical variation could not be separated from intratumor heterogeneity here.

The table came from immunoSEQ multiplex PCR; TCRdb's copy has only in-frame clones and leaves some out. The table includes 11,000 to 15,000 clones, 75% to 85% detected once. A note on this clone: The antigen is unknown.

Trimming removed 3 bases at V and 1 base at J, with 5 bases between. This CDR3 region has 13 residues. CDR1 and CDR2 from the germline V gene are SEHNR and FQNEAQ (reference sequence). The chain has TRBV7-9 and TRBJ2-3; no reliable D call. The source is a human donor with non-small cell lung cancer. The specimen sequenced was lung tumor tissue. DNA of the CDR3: TGTGCCAGCAGCTTGGACGGCACAGATACGCAGTATTTT. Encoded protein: CASSLDGTDTQYF. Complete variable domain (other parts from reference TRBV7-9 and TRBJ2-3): DTGVSQNPRHKITKRGQNVTFRCDPISEHNRLYWYRQTLGQGPEFLTYFQNEAQLEKSRLLSDRFSAERPKGSFSTLEIQRTEQGDSAMYLCASSLDGTDTQYFGPGTRLTVL.